This T cell receptor (beta chain) stems from a study of T cell clones after liver transplantation (dated by TCRdb to about 2019). Context from the whole study: The samples were obtained from ITN030ST, a randomized trial that attempted immunosuppression withdrawal within 2 years after liver transplantation. After a pre-transplant mixed lymphocyte reaction, TCRbeta sequencing was used to pinpoint donor-reactive T cell clones, which were subsequently tracked in post-transplant blood. Third party-reactive TCRbeta sequences from pre-transplant MLRs were also identified as an antigen-independent comparator for donor-reactive sequences. Of the eight recipients, three were HCV-positive, while the remaining recipients had been transplanted for non-autoimmune, non-viral indications. Subjects received no induction therapy and standard immunosuppression until randomization at 12-24 months post-transplant. Tolerance was defined as complete withdrawal of immunosuppression for at least one year without a rise in liver enzymes beyond twice the upper limit of normal. Blood samples were taken pre-transplant, pre-randomization before withdrawal, and post-randomization after full withdrawal or failed withdrawal. The studied cohort comprised 8 liver transplant recipients, 3 classified as tolerant and 5 as non-tolerant.

In the case of this clone: The clone's antigen remains unknown. Base qualities are not at hand, and no much larger clone is one base apart.

On the study overall, not on this receptor specifically: When repertoire turnover was taken into account, detection of donor-reactive sequences was significantly reduced in 7 of 8 subjects for CD4 and in 8 of 8 subjects for CD8. Because no allograft tissue specimens were available, donor-reactive T cells may have migrated into the graft instead of being deleted. Low numbers of available donor cells limited the measurable donor-reactive repertoire in two subjects. The conclusions were considered preliminary, being limited by small, heterogeneous patient numbers and non-standardized post-transplant time points. Circulating donor-reactive CD4 TCRbeta sequences fell significantly post-transplant in 5 of 8 subjects, irrespective of tolerance or HCV status. The decline in donor-reactive sequences exceeded the decline in third party-reactive sequences, suggesting partial antigen-specific deletion that was unrelated to withdrawal success.

Frozen genomic DNA underwent high-throughput TCRbeta CDR3 sequencing by immunoSEQ, including PCR amplification, mapping, bias correction and internal controls. The paper's data handling went like this. Productive rearrangements were retained, and unique TCRbeta sequences were defined by the CDR3 nucleotide sequence together with the V and J gene. Donor-reactive sequences required at least 5-fold expansion in CFSE-low cells versus unstimulated pre-transplant cells and at least 0.01% frequency. To ensure at least 90% detection power, minimum frequency thresholds were set for each subject based on that subject's lowest-template unstimulated sample. Jensen-Shannon divergence between the top 1000 TCRbeta sequences post- versus pre-transplant served as the measure of repertoire turnover. Changes in detection of donor-reactive sequences were assessed with two-sided Fisher's exact tests. TCRdb retrieved this table from immuneACCESS and kept in-frame rearrangements only. Not all clones are present; in checked studies, unresolved V genes account for under half, and no reason is known for the remainder. The DNA was the basis for D and trimming; V, J and clone size are from that table. The sample includes approximately 22,000 clones, with over 85% observed a single time. The ten largest clonotypes hold 20% to 30% of the sample.

Thawed unstimulated PBMCs were stained for CD3, CD4 and CD8 and FACS-sorted into CD3+CD4+ and CD3+CD8+ populations. All 8 studied subjects were randomized to immunosuppression withdrawal. The Qiagen DNeasy Blood and Tissue Kit was used to isolate genomic DNA. CDR1 SGHRS and CDR2 YFSETQ were looked up in the germline V gene. Including the terminal cysteine and phenylalanine, the CDR3 comprises 14 residues. The entry retains the CDR3 DNA only, 42 bases that are in frame from base 1. Relative to germline, V is missing 3 bases and J is missing 3 bases, with 5 bases of the junction outside any gene match.

This material consisted of CD8+ T cells from blood, taken about 25 months after liver transplant. The TCR was taken from a human patient who received a liver transplant. After a transplant, some T cells may be of graft donor origin. The sequence is built from TRBV5-1 and TRBJ2-7; 8 bases in between match TRBD1. The CDR3 region reads CASSSRQGNYEQYF. DNA sequence: TGCGCCAGCAGCTCACGACAGGGGAACTACGAGCAGTACTTC.